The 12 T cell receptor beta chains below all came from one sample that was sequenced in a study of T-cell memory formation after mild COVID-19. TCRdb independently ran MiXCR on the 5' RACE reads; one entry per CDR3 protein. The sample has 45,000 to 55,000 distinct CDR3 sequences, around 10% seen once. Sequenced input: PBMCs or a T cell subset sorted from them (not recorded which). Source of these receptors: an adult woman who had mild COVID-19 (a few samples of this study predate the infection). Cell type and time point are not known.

The CDR3 protein is CASRRAGGPDTQYF. The CDR3 bases are TGTGCCAGCAGACGAGCGGGGGGCCCAGATACGCAGTATTTT. This chain uses TRBV7-2 with TRBJ2-3; 9 bases map to TRBD2. The CDR3 length is 14 residues. With V trimmed by 6 bases and J by 4 bases, 5 bases remained unmatched. Germline CDR1 reads SGHTA; CDR2 reads FQGNSA.

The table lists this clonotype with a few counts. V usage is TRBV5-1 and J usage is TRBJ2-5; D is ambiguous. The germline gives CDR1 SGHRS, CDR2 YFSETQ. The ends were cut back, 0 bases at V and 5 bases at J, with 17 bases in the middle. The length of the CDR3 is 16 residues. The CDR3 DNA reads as TGCGCCAGCAGCTTGGGACCAGCTCTGAGTACGGAGACCCAGTACTTC. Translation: CASSLGPALSTETQYF.

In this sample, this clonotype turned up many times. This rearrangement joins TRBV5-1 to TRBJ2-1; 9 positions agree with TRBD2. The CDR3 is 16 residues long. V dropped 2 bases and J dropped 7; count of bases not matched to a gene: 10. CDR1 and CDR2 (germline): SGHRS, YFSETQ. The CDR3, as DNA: TGCGCCAGCAGCTTAGGGGGAGCGGGAGGCAAGAATGAGCAGTTCTTC. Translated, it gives CASSLGGAGGKNEQFF.

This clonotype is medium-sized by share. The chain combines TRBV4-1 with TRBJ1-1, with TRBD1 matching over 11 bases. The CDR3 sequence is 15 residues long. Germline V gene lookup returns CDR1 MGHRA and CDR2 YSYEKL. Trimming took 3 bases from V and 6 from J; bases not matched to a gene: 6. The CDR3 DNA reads TGCGCCAGCAGCCAGCTCCGGGACAGGGGGTCTGAAGCTTTCTTT. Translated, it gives CASSQLRDRGSEAFF.

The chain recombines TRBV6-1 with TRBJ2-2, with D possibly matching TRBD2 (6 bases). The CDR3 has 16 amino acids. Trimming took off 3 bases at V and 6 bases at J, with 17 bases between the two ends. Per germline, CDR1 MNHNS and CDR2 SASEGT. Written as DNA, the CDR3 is TGTGCCAGCAGTGAGTTGTGGGGGGAGTCGTCCGGGGAGCTGTTTTTT. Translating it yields CASSELWGESSGELFF.

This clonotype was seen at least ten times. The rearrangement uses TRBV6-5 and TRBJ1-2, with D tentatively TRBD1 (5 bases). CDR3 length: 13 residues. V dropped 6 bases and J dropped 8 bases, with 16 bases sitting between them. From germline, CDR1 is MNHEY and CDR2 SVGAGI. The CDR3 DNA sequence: TGTGCCAGCAGAACACCCGGGGGGAAAGGCTACACCTTC. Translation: CASRTPGGKGYTF.

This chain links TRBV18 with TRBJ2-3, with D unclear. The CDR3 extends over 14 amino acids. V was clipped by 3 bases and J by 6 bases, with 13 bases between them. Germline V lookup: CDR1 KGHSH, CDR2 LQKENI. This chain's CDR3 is CASSPSSLGDTQYF. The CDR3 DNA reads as TGTGCCAGCTCACCGAGCTCTCTGGGTGATACGCAGTATTTT.

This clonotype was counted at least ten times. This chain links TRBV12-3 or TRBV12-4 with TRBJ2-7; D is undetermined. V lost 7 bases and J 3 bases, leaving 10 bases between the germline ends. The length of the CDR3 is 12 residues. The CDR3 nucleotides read TGTGCCAGCACGAAATCCGACTACGAGCAGTACTTC. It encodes CASTKSDYEQYF.

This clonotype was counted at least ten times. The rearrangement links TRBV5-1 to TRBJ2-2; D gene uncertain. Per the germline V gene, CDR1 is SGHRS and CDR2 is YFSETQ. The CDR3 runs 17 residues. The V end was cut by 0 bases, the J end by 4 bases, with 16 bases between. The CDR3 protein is CASSLGFGVASTGELFF. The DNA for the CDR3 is TGCGCCAGCAGCTTGGGGTTTGGTGTAGCCAGCACCGGGGAGCTGTTTTTT.

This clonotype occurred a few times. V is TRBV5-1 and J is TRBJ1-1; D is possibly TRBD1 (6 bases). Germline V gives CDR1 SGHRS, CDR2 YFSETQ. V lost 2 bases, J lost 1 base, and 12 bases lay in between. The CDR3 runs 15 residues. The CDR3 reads CASSFRQDSNTEAFF. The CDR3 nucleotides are TGCGCCAGCAGCTTCAGACAGGATTCGAACACTGAAGCTTTCTTT.

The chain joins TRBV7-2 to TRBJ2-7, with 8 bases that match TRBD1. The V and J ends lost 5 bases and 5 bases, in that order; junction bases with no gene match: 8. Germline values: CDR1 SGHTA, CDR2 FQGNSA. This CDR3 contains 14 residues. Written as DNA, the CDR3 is TGTGCCAGCAGCGAGAGGACAGGGCTCAACGAGCAGTACTTC. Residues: CASSERTGLNEQYF.

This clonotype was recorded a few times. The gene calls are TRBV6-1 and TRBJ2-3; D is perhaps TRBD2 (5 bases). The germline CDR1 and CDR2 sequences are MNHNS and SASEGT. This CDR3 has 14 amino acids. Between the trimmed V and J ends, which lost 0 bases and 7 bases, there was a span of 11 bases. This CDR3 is CASSEAILAHTQYF. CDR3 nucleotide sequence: TGTGCCAGCAGTGAAGCCATCCTAGCCCATACGCAGTATTTT.